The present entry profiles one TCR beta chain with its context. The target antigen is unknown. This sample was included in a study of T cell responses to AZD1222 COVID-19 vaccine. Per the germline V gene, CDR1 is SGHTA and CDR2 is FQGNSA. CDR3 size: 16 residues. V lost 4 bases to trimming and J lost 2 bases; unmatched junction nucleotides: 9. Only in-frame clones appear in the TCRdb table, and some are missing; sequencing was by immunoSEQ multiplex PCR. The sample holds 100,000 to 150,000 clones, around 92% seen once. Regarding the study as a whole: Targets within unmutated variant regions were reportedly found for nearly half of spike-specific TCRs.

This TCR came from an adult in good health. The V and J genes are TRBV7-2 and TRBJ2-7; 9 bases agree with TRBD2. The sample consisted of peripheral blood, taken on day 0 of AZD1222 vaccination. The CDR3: CASSSLSGGTTYEQYF. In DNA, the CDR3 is TGTGCCAGCAGCTCCCTTAGCGGGGGCACCACCTACGAGCAGTACTTC. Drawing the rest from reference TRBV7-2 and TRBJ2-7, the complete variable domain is GAGVSQSPSNKVTEKGKDVELRCDPISGHTALYWYRQSLGQGLEFLIYFQGNSAPDKSGLPSDRFSAERTGGSVSTLTIQRTQQEDSAVYLCASSSLSGGTTYEQYFGPGTRLTVT.